This T cell receptor beta chain was found in a study of cytomegalovirus exposure and HLA in healthy donors. Points from the study as a whole: When analyzed later, a missense DCLRE1C variant was found to be linked to TCR beta V- and J-gene trimming. Three CMV-associated chains proved CMV antigen-specific in vitro. The analysis excluded some indistinguishable V segments, including TRBV6-2 and TRBV6-3.

As for this clone: Its specificity is not known.

V shed 2 bases and J shed 6 bases, with 13 bases lying between them. The CDR3 consists of 14 residues. CDR1 and CDR2 (germline): MNHNY, SVGAGI (reference sequence). A multiplex PCR was run with 60 Vbeta primers and 13 Jbeta primers. Repertoires were generated with immunoSEQ multiplex PCR, while TCRdb's copy carries only in-frame clones and drops some. There are over 45,000 clones in the sample; roughly four fifths occur only once, and roughly 2.3% lies in the top ten. This sequence was found in a boy aged 5 to 17 in good health and CMV-seropositive. The V gene is TRBV6-6, the J gene TRBJ1-2; D might be TRBD1 (6 bases). What was sequenced was PBMCs. The DNA of the CDR3 is TGTGCCAGCAGTTACGCACAGGGAGGGGATGGCTACACCTTC. It codes for CASSYAQGGDGYTF.